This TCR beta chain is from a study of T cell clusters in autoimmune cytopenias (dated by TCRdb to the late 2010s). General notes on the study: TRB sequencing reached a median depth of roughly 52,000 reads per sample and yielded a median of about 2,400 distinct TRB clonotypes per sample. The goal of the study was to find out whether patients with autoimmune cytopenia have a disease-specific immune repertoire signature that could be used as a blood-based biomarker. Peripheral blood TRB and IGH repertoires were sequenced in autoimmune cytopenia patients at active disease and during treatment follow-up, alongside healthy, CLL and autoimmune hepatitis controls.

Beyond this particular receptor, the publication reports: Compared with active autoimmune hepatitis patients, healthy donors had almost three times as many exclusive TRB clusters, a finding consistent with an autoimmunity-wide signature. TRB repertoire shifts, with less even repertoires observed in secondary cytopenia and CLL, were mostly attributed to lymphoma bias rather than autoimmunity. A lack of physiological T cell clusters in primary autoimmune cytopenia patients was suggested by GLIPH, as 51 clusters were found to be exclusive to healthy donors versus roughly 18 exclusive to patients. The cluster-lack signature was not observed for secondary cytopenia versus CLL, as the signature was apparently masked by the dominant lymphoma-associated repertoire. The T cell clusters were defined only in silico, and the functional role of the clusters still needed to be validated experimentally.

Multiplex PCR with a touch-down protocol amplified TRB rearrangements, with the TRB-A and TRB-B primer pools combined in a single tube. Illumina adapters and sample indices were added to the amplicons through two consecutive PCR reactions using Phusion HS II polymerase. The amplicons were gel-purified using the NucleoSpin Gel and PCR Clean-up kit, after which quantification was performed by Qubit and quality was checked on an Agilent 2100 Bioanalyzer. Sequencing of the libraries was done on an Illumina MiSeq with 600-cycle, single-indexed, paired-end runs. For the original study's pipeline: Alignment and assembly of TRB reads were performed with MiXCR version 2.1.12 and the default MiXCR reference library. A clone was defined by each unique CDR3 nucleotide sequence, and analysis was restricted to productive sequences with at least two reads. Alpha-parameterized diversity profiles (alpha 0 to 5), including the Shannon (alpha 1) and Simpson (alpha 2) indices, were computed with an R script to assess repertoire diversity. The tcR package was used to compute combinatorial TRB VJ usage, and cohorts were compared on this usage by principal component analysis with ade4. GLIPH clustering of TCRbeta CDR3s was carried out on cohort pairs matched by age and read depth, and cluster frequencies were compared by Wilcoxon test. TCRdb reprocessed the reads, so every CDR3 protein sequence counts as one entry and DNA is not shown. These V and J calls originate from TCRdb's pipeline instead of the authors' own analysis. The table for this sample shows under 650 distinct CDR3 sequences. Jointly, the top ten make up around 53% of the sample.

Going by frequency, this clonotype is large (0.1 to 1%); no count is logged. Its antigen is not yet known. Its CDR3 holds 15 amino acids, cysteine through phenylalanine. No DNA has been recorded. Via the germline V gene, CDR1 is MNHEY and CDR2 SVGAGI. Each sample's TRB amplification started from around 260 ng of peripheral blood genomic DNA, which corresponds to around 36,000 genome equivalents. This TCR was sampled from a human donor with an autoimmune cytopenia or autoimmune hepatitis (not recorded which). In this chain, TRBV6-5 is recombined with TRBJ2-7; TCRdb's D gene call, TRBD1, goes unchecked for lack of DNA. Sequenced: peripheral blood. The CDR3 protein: CASTPNRDRGHEQYF.